One and the same sample provided the 10 T cell receptor beta chains below, sequenced in a study of shared clonotypes between healthy human individuals. Profiled with immunoSEQ multiplex PCR; TCRdb holds only in-frame clones, not every one. Of 1 million to 1.2 million clones listed, 70% to 80% are singletons. The sample comprised memory CD4+ T cells from PBMCs. Subset given: CD45RA-negative fraction. All receptors come from a man between 18 and 35 years old in good health. Some clones in this sample may be carry-over from other donors' samples.

DNA for the CDR3: TGTGCCAGCAGTCTACTCATTATCGAGCCCCAGCATTTT. This sequence encodes CASSLLIIEPQHF. The chain employs TRBV28 and TRBJ1-5; D is ambiguous. Germline CDR1 and CDR2: MDHEN and SYDVKM. V dropped 5 bases and J dropped 8 bases, with 13 bases sitting between them. This CDR3 is built from 13 residues.

The chain links TRBV5-1 to TRBJ2-7; tentatively, D is TRBD1 (5 bases). CDR1 is SGHRS and CDR2 is YFSETQ in the germline V gene. CDR3 size: 14 residues. The V and J ends lost 4 bases and 3 bases respectively, with 14 bases between them. CDR3 region: CASSPSPGNYEQYF. CDR3 nucleotides: TGCGCCAGCAGCCCGTCCCCAGGGAACTACGAGCAGTACTTC.

V gene TRBV9 combines with J gene TRBJ1-3; D is ambiguous. Trimming removed 4 bases at V and 0 bases at J, with 11 bases between. The CDR3 is 15 residues long. Germline assignment: CDR1 SGDLS and CDR2 YYNGEE. CDR3 nucleotide sequence: TGTGCCAGCAGCCTTTCGGAGGGCTCTGGAAACACCATATATTTT. Translated, it gives CASSLSEGSGNTIYF.

The rearrangement uses TRBV11-1 and TRBJ1-3, with D hard to call. Per germline, CDR1 SGHAT and CDR2 FQDESV (reference sequence). This CDR3 comprises 15 residues. The V end lost 3 bases, the J end lost 0 bases, and 9 bases lay between the germline ends. CDR3 protein: CASSFLLDSGNTIYF. The CDR3, as DNA: TGTGCCAGCAGCTTTCTCCTCGACTCTGGAAACACCATATATTTT.

The chain links TRBV6-4 to TRBJ1-2, with D unclear. The CDR3 loop spans 14 amino acids. Trimming left V 2 bases short and J 8 bases short, with 15 bases between. CDR1 is MRHNA, CDR2 SNTAGT, per germline. The CDR3 protein is CASSDTPGIAGYTF. The CDR3 nucleotides read TGTGCCAGCAGTGACACCCCGGGAATCGCGGGCTACACCTTC.

The genes are TRBV29-1 and TRBJ2-7; no reliable D call. Trimming cost V 4 bases and J 5 bases, with 6 bases left between them. The germline CDR1 and CDR2 sequences are SQVTM and ANQGSEA. This CDR3 comprises 10 residues. The CDR3 here is CSVGSNEQYF. CDR3 bases: TGCAGCGTTGGGTCTAACGAGCAGTACTTC.

V gene TRBV4-2 combines with J gene TRBJ2-3; TRBD1 matches 10 bases. Germline V CDR1 and CDR2: LGHNA, YNFKEQ. V trimming: 5 bases; J trimming: 1 base; junction bases outside the gene matches: 6. The CDR3 is made up of 16 amino acids. In nucleotides, the CDR3 is TGTGCCAGCAGCTTCCCGACAGGGGGCGGCACAGATACGCAGTATTTT. Its protein is CASSFPTGGGTDTQYF.

The chain is built from TRBV6-5 and TRBJ1-1, with 9 positions matching TRBD1. Germline CDR1 MNHEY, CDR2 SVGAGI. The CDR3 sequence is 12 residues long. V shed 5 bases and J 10 bases; nucleotides not matched to a gene: 5. CDR3 residues: CASSLPGQGAFF. As DNA, the CDR3 is TGTGCCAGCAGTCTACCGGGACAGGGAGCTTTCTTT.

The CDR3 DNA reads as TGCGCCAGCAGCTGGACAGTCCGAAATGAGCAGTTCTTC. Its translation is CASSWTVRNEQFF. The rearrangement uses TRBV4-1 and TRBJ2-1; D is perhaps TRBD1 (6 bases). Looked up from germline, CDR1 is MGHRA and CDR2 is YSYEKL. The CDR3 has 13 residues. V dropped 5 bases and J dropped 7 bases, with 12 bases sitting between them.

The chain employs TRBV5-1 and TRBJ1-1; D is unclear. The CDR3 totals 12 residues. Between the trimmed V and J ends, which lost 4 bases and 11 bases, there was a span of 15 bases. CDR1 and CDR2 (germline): SGHRS, YFSETQ. In DNA form, the CDR3 reads TGCGCCAGCAGCCTGTACGGGGTCGATGCTTTCTTT. As protein: CASSLYGVDAFF.